This TCR beta chain was recorded in a study of regulatory T cells in long-lasting Graves disease. Findings and limits, study-wide: Thyroid tissue went unstudied; only peripheral blood was examined. The small sample size may have reduced accuracy.

Arm-PCR of CDR3 regions and iRepertoire HTBI primers were the basis on which TCR beta libraries were built. Authors' processing steps: Identified segments across samples numbered about 56 TRBV and about 13 TRBJ. TCRdb called the multiplex PCR reads again in MiXCR, with one record for every CDR3 protein. TCRdb's processing, not the authors', yielded these V and J calls. The table lists hundreds of thousands of distinct CDR3 sequences, 25% to 30% of them singletons. The time point is: persistent/refractory GD, antithyroid drugs over 5 years with positive TRAb. Scientists built the TCR library using RNA that was extracted from PBMCs. Remarks on this clonotype: Its cognate antigen is unknown.

The sequenced sample was peripheral blood mononuclear cells (PBMCs), obtained when the disease was refractory, from a patient treated with antithyroid drugs. The source is a female donor with Graves disease.

CDR3 sequence reads: CASTGTPTTGELFF. DNA for the CDR3: TGTGCCAGCACCGGGACTCCCACCACCGGGGAGCTGTTTTTT. This sequence joins TRBV5-5 and TRBJ2-2, with D perhaps matching TRBD2 (6 bases). The CDR3 is 14 residues long. The V and J ends lost 6 bases and 4 bases respectively, with 13 bases between them. The germline V gene encodes CDR1 SGHKS and CDR2 YYEKEE (reference sequence).